The rows below give T cell receptor beta chains drawn from one sample of a study of shared clonotypes between healthy human individuals. Clones were read by immunoSEQ multiplex PCR, and TCRdb kept only the in-frame ones, dropping some. The sample shows some 2 million clones, about 95% of them seen only once. The material sequenced was naive CD8+ T cells sorted from blood. The receptor set was obtained from a man between 18 and 29 years old in good health. Each CDR3 is given with its conserved first and last residue. A D gene is named only where the DNA matches it firmly. Part of the rows lack a size; the others show once, few, many or a class for expanded clones.

j_call	v_call	clone_size	d_call	cdr3_nt	cdr3_aa
TRBJ1-5	TRBV6-6	-	-	TGTGCCAGCAGTTACGGCTGGGAAGGCAATCAGCCCCAGCATTTT	CASSYGWEGNQPQHF
TRBJ1-1	TRBV27	-	-	TGTGCCAGCGGGGGGATGGGTTACACTGAAGCTTTCTTT	CASGGMGYTEAFF
TRBJ2-5	TRBV28	-	-	TGTGCCAGCAGCAATGGCAGATTATACCAAGAGACCCAGTACTTC	CASSNGRLYQETQYF
TRBJ2-3	TRBV28	-	TRBD2	TGTGCCAGCAGTTTATCCCCTAGCGGGGGGAATCAAGATACGCAGTATTTT	CASSLSPSGGNQDTQYF
TRBJ2-7	TRBV27	-	TRBD2	TGTGCCAGCAGTGGACTAGCGGGAGGGCTTTTTTTGGGCGAGCAGTACTTC	CASSGLAGGLFLGEQYF
TRBJ1-2	TRBV6-5	-	-	TGTGCCAGCAGCTCCCCGAGGTCAGGGGCGGGCGGCTACACCTTC	CASSSPRSGAGGYTF
TRBJ2-5	TRBV11-2	-	-	TGTGCCAGCAGCTTAGGGGACGGCTACCTAGAGACCCAGTACTTC	CASSLGDGYLETQYF
TRBJ2-3	TRBV7-7	-	TRBD2	TGTGCTAGCAGCGACGGGGGACTAACAGATACGCAGTATTTT	CASSDGGLTDTQYF
TRBJ2-7	TRBV13	-	-	TGTGCCAGCAGCAGGGGTTCTTACGAGCAGTACTTC	CASSRGSYEQYF
TRBJ1-2	TRBV5-6	once	TRBD1	TGTGCCAGCAGCTTGGAGACAGGGAGAGGTGACTATGGCTACACCTTC	CASSLETGRGDYGYTF
TRBJ2-7	TRBV9	-	TRBD2	TGTGCCAGCAGCGGACTAGCGGACTACGAGCAGTACTTC	CASSGLADYEQYF
TRBJ2-1	TRBV14	-	-	TGTGCCAGCAGCCACCGGACAGACAATGAGCAGTTCTTC	CASSHRTDNEQFF
TRBJ2-7	TRBV2	once	TRBD2	TGTGCCATCCTCGGACCGGGACTAGCGGGAGAAAGCTACGAGCAGTACTTC	CAILGPGLAGESYEQYF
TRBJ1-1	TRBV7-9	-	TRBD1	TGTGCCAGCAGCTTTGGGACAGGGGTGGATGACACTGAAGCTTTCTTT	CASSFGTGVDDTEAFF
TRBJ1-1	TRBV7-9	once	-	TGTGCCAGCAGCCCCACCGGGAACACTGAAGCTTTCTTT	CASSPTGNTEAFF
TRBJ1-5	TRBV28	-	TRBD1	TGTGCCAGCAGTTTAAGGGGGACAGCCTCATATCAGCCCCAGCATTTT	CASSLRGTASYQPQHF
TRBJ2-1	TRBV15	once	-	TGTGCCACCAGCCCTGGGTACAATGAGCAGTTCTTC	CATSPGYNEQFF
TRBJ1-2	TRBV30	-	-	TGTGCCGAACGGGGGTACGGCTACACCTTC	CAERGYGYTF
TRBJ2-1	TRBV19	-	TRBD2	TGTGCCAGTACCCCGGGGGGGGCTGAGCAGTTCTTC	CASTPGGAEQFF
TRBJ2-6	TRBV6-6	-	-	TGTGCCAGCAGCCACGGGGGGGCCAACGTCCTGACTTTC	CASSHGGANVLTF
TRBJ2-7	TRBV11-2	-	-	TGTGCCAGCAGCTTCAGCGGGCGGAGCTCCTACGAGCAGTACTTC	CASSFSGRSSYEQYF
TRBJ2-7	TRBV15	-	-	TGTGCCACCAGCAGAGATAGCGGCAGGGACATATTCTACGAGCAGTACTTC	CATSRDSGRDIFYEQYF
TRBJ2-7	TRBV7-6	-	TRBD2	TGTGCCAGCAGTCGCCGGGCGGGAGGGTTCTACGAGCAGTACTTC	CASSRRAGGFYEQYF
TRBJ1-2	TRBV5-1	-	TRBD1	TGCGCCAGCAGCTTGGGGCCGGACAGGGTCGATGGCTACACCTTC	CASSLGPDRVDGYTF
TRBJ1-6	TRBV6-1	-	-	TGTGCCAGCAGTGAAATAGGGGCCCTCCACTTT	CASSEIGALHF
TRBJ2-7	TRBV4-1	-	-	TGCGCCAGCAGCCAAGGCGTAGCAGGCTACGAGCAGTACTTC	CASSQGVAGYEQYF
TRBJ2-7	TRBV5-5	-	TRBD2	TGTGCCAGCAGCTTGGGTCTAGCGGCGAACTACGAGCAGTACTTC	CASSLGLAANYEQYF
TRBJ2-2	TRBV5-1	-	-	TGCGCCAGCAGCTTGAAGGTCCCCGAAGCCGGGGAGCTGTTTTTT	CASSLKVPEAGELFF
TRBJ2-7	TRBV6-1	-	-	TGTGCCAGCAGTGAAGCGGTAACAGTTACCTACGAGCAGTACTTC	CASSEAVTVTYEQYF
TRBJ1-1	TRBV27	-	-	TGTGCCAGCAGACCCGGGGAGTCATGGACTGAAGCTTTCTTT	CASRPGESWTEAFF
TRBJ2-6	TRBV23-1	-	-	TGCGCCAGCAGTCAATCCACCCAGGACAGCCGCTCTGGGGCCAACGTCCTGACTTTC	CASSQSTQDSRSGANVLTF
TRBJ1-5	TRBV6-5	-	-	TGTGCCAGCAGTTACTCAGGGGATCATCAGCCCCAGCATTTT	CASSYSGDHQPQHF
TRBJ2-7	TRBV6-6	-	-	TGTGCCAGCAGGCGACCCGGGGACACCTACGAGCAGTACTTC	CASRRPGDTYEQYF
TRBJ1-1	TRBV7-9	-	-	TGTGCCAGCAGCCAGGGAACTGAAGCTTTCTTT	CASSQGTEAFF
TRBJ2-5	TRBV7-9	-	-	TGTGCCAGCAGCCCCCCAGAGGCGGTGGAGACCCAGTACTTC	CASSPPEAVETQYF
TRBJ1-1	TRBV28	-	-	TGTGCCAGCAGTCTCCTCCAGCTGAACACTGAAGCTTTCTTT	CASSLLQLNTEAFF
TRBJ2-3	TRBV5-6	-	TRBD2	TGTGCCAGCAGCTTGACTAGCGGGGGGCCCACAGATACGCAGTATTTT	CASSLTSGGPTDTQYF
TRBJ2-7	TRBV5-4	-	-	TGTGCCAGCAGCTTGACGGGGACCTACGAGCAGTACTTC	CASSLTGTYEQYF
TRBJ2-2	TRBV7-6	-	-	TGTGCCAGCAGCTTGACCAAGGCCGGGGAGCTGTTTTTT	CASSLTKAGELFF
TRBJ2-7	TRBV15	-	-	TGTGCCACCAGCAGAGATAGAGGCATTAACTACGAGCAGTACTTC	CATSRDRGINYEQYF